The clone carrying this T cell receptor (beta chain) was found many times. The data stem from a study of T-cell reconstitution after alpha-beta-depleted transplantation in children. Trimming took off 4 bases at V and 9 bases at J, with 16 bases between the two ends. The CDR3 is made up of 14 amino acids. In germline, CDR1 is SEHNR, CDR2 FQNEAQ (reference sequence). Using unique molecular identifiers, the investigators prepared the TCRbeta library. TCRdb re-derived calls from the PCR reads in MiXCR, one entry per CDR3 protein. The repertoire holds around 340,000 distinct CDR3 sequences, about an eighth seen once, with around 4.5% in the top ten.

This specimen consisted of PBMCs, obtained from the stem cell graft. The chain employs TRBV7-9 and TRBJ2-1; TRBD1 or TRBD2 may be the D gene (7 bases each). The clonotype comes from a human donor who donated a stem cell graft to a child with Fanconi anemia. CDR3 sequence (DNA): TGTGCCAGCAGCTCGCAGGGGGGGCTGGGTGAGCAGTTCTTC. Protein sequence: CASSSQGGLGEQFF.